The rows below give T cell receptor beta chains drawn from one sample of a study of T-cell memory formation after mild COVID-19. TCRdb processed the 5' RACE reads anew with MiXCR; each CDR3 protein has one entry. The sample includes 120,000 to 150,000 distinct CDR3 sequences, roughly 6.2% of them seen just once. Sequenced: PBMCs or a T cell subset sorted from them (not recorded which). The receptors come from an adult woman who had mild COVID-19 (a few samples of this study predate the infection). Cell type and time point are not known. The CDR3 runs from the conserved cysteine through the conserved F or W. D genes are given only for firm matches. The size field is filled for only some rows; it gives once, few, many or a size class.

TRBD1 NA TRBJ2-7 TRBV20-1 CSAEVTGQGSYEQYF TGCAGTGCTGAAGTGACGGGACAGGGATCCTACGAGCAGTACTTC
NA many TRBJ2-7 TRBV20-1 CSAQKTGSYEQYF TGCAGTGCTCAAAAGACCGGCTCCTACGAGCAGTACTTC
TRBD2 many TRBJ2-1 TRBV20-1 CSARDATGTSGRSSYNEQFF TGCAGTGCTAGAGACGCAACCGGGACTAGCGGGAGGAGCTCCTACAATGAGCAGTTCTTC
TRBD1 many TRBJ1-5 TRBV20-1 CSARSSGRGINQPQHF TGCAGTGCTAGGAGTTCGGGCAGGGGGATTAATCAGCCCCAGCATTTT
NA NA TRBJ2-3 TRBV5-1 CASSVRGPSDTQYF TGCGCCAGCAGCGTCCGGGGGCCCTCAGATACGCAGTATTTT
NA NA TRBJ1-5 TRBV6-6 CASNPSVGRAYNQPQHF TGTGCCAGCAATCCCTCCGTGGGGAGGGCTTACAATCAGCCCCAGCATTTT
TRBD1 many TRBJ2-2 TRBV29-1 CSVRTGATGELFF TGCAGCGTAAGGACAGGGGCCACCGGGGAGCTGTTTTTT
TRBD1 many TRBJ2-3 TRBV6-6 CASSGGRGPGDTQYF TGTGCCAGCAGTGGAGGTAGGGGGCCCGGAGATACGCAGTATTTT
TRBD2 NA TRBJ2-3 TRBV29-1 CSVKAGTSTDTQYF TGCAGCGTTAAAGCGGGAACTAGCACAGATACGCAGTATTTT
TRBD1 NA TRBJ1-6 TRBV19 CASIGDRKSSYNSHLHF TGTGCCAGTATCGGGGACAGAAAAAGCTCCTATAATTCACACCTCCACTTT
TRBD1 NA TRBJ1-2 TRBV15 CATSRETGSGYTF TGTGCCACCAGCAGAGAGACAGGGTCAGGCTACACCTTC
NA many TRBJ1-1 TRBV4-1 CASSQGKGGRKNTEAFF TGCGCCAGCAGCCAAGGGAAAGGCGGACGGAAGAACACTGAAGCTTTCTTT
NA many TRBJ2-1 TRBV7-9 CASSLGLASSYNEQFF TGTGCCAGCAGCTTAGGCCTAGCGAGCTCCTACAATGAGCAGTTCTTC
NA NA TRBJ1-2 TRBV7-8 CASSKRAGGDYGYTF TGTGCCAGCAGCAAAAGGGCCGGGGGCGACTATGGCTACACCTTC
NA many TRBJ2-1 TRBV7-9 CASSSGDFTYNEQFF TGTGCCAGCAGCTCAGGGGACTTCACATACAATGAGCAGTTCTTC
NA few TRBJ2-3 TRBV24-1 CATSDSVVDTQYF TGTGCCACCAGTGATAGCGTGGTAGATACGCAGTATTTT
NA many TRBJ2-2 TRBV12-3/TRBV12-4 CASRRTEDGELFF TGTGCCAGCAGAAGGACAGAGGACGGGGAGCTGTTTTTT
TRBD2 many TRBJ2-3 TRBV7-9 CASSLVPASGDTDTQYF TGTGCCAGCAGCTTAGTGCCTGCTAGCGGGGACACAGATACGCAGTATTTT